What follows are 17 T cell receptor beta chains derived from one specimen sequenced in a study of vaccination effects on CD4 cells after COVID-19 (dated by TCRdb to 2022 to 2024). The library relied on the immunoSEQ multiplex PCR assay. Imported from immuneACCESS, the table was reduced by TCRdb to in-frame sequences with V and J called. These copies leave out some clones; in studies compared against another copy, an unresolved V gene accounts for under half, and the cause of the remainder is not known. This sample has approximately 57,000 clones in its table, and 78% of those were observed once. The ten largest clonotypes hold more than 3.5% of the sample. After around 11 days of culture, CD4+ T cells were isolated with the EasySep CD4+ T cell isolation kit. Participants received two doses of either the BNT162b2 or the mRNA-1273 mRNA SARS-CoV-2 vaccine. No antigens are known for them. The material was CD4+ T cells from PBMCs cultured without peptide, obtained after COVID-19 vaccination. The receptors derive from a human donor who received a COVID-19 vaccine.

The V gene is TRBV4-3, the J gene TRBJ2-5, with TRBD1 matching 7 bases. With 3 bases clipped from V and 2 bases from J, the junction kept 0 bases outside the gene matches. Germline CDR1 and CDR2: LGHNA and YSLEER. CDR3 length: 13 amino acids. DNA of the CDR3: TGCGCCAGCAGCCACAGGGGGCAAGAGACCCAGTACTTC. It translates to CASSHRGQETQYF.

The V gene is TRBV28, the J gene TRBJ2-3, with D possibly TRBD2 on 6 matching bases. Germline CDR1 is MDHEN and CDR2 is SYDVKM. The length of the CDR3 is 16 residues. Deletions cut 6 bases from V and 2 bases from J, with 18 bases between. CDR3 protein: CASSPAAGTFTDTQYF. In DNA form, the CDR3 reads TGTGCCAGCAGCCCCGCGGCGGGAACCTTCACAGATACGCAGTATTTT.

J is TRBJ2-7 and V is TRBV3-1 (or the pseudogene TRBV3-2); a possible D gene is TRBD1 (6 bases). The germline gives CDR1 LGHDT, CDR2 YNNKEL (reference sequence). The CDR3 has 12 residues. V dropped 0 bases and J dropped 11 bases, with 11 bases sitting between them. As DNA, the CDR3 is TGTGCCAGCAGCCAAGAGGGGGCCCGGGAGTACTTC. Translated: CASSQEGAREYF.

The gene calls are TRBV15 and TRBJ2-3, with D tentatively TRBD2 (5 bases). Deletions cut 5 bases from V and 10 bases from J, with 16 bases between. CDR3 size: 13 residues. Germline CDR1 is LNHNV and CDR2 is YYDKDF (reference sequence). DNA of the CDR3: TGTGCCACCAGCGAAGCGGCGATGACCTCGCAGTATTTT. Residues: CATSEAAMTSQYF.

The chain links TRBV28 to TRBJ1-1; D uncertain. The V end lost 3 bases, the J end lost 6 bases, and 5 bases lay between the germline ends. This CDR3 contains 11 residues. Germline CDR1 and CDR2: MDHEN and SYDVKM. The CDR3 reads CASSFRAEAFF. CDR3 DNA: TGTGCCAGCAGTTTTCGGGCTGAAGCTTTCTTT.

This clone appeared a few times. The chain couples TRBV5-1 to TRBJ1-1; D uncertain. V shed 1 base and J shed 3 bases, with 7 bases lying between them. CDR1 SGHRS and CDR2 YFSETQ come from the germline V gene. The CDR3 is 13 amino acids. CDR3 bases: TGCGCCAGCAGCTTGCGGAGGGACACTGAAGCTTTCTTT. Translating gives CASSLRRDTEAFF.

The V call is TRBV4-3, the J call TRBJ2-1; maybe TRBD1 (5 bases). CDR3 length equals 16 residues. Deletions cut 0 bases from V and 8 bases from J, with 17 bases between. CDR1 and CDR2 (germline): LGHNA, YSLEER. In DNA form, the CDR3 reads TGCGCCAGCAGCCAAGAACCAGGGTTGTCAGGCGATGAGCAGTTCTTC. It codes for CASSQEPGLSGDEQFF.

V and J are TRBV7-9 and TRBJ2-4, with no clear D. Germline-derived CDR1 and CDR2 are SEHNR and FQNEAQ (reference sequence). The CDR3 totals 14 residues. V shed 5 bases and J shed 5 bases, with 13 bases lying between them. CDR3 DNA: TGTGCCAGCAGCCCCGTCGGTTGGGAAAACATTCAGTACTTC. It is translated as CASSPVGWENIQYF.

The rearrangement links TRBV5-6 to TRBJ1-1; D is perhaps TRBD1 (5 bases). Trimming took 3 bases from V and 5 from J, leaving 8 bases between them. The CDR3 consists of 12 residues. Germline lookup yields CDR1 SGHDT and CDR2 YYEEEE. CDR3 in DNA: TGTGCCAGCAGCTGGGGGGAGACTGAAGCTTTCTTT. It codes for CASSWGETEAFF.

This clone was found many times. The V and J genes are TRBV2 and TRBJ2-4; D perhaps matches TRBD2 (5 bases). The CDR3 length is 15 residues. V shed 6 bases and J shed 7 bases, with 19 bases lying between them. CDR1 is SNHLY, CDR2 FYNNEI, per germline. The CDR3 DNA reads as TGTGCCAGCAGCCGGACTGCCCCTCCAAATAACATTCAGTACTTC. Amino acid sequence: CASSRTAPPNNIQYF.

The chain employs TRBV27 and TRBJ1-5; 9 bases are shared with TRBD1. Germline loops: CDR1 MNHEY, CDR2 SMNVEV (reference sequence). Trimming took 4 bases from V and 4 from J; bases not matched to a gene: 8. The CDR3 sequence is 16 residues long. CDR3 amino acids: CASSSTTGGGNQPQHF. CDR3 coding DNA: TGTGCCAGCAGTTCCACGACAGGGGGAGGGAATCAGCCCCAGCATTTT.

This clone was seen a handful of times. CDR3 coding DNA: TGTGCCAGCAGCCAAGATAGCATAAGGTCGGCTTCACCCCTCCACTTT. This sequence encodes CASSQDSIRSASPLHF. The J gene is TRBJ1-6, the V gene TRBV14; no clear D gene. Germline CDR1 reads SGHDN; CDR2 reads FVKESK. Trimming took 0 bases from V and 9 from J, leaving 15 bases between them. The CDR3 is 16 amino acids.

This chain connects TRBV12-3 or TRBV12-4 to TRBJ1-4; no clear D. V lost 6 bases and J 7 bases, leaving 9 bases between the germline ends. This CDR3 contains 12 residues. DNA of the CDR3: TGTGCCAGCAGCCTATCTCTTGAAAAACTGTTTTTT. This codes for CASSLSLEKLFF.

The chain has TRBV30 and TRBJ2-3, with 10 bases fitting TRBD1. V was clipped by 6 bases and J by 4 bases; unmatched bases: 13. Looked up from germline, CDR1 is GTSNPN and CDR2 is SVGIG (reference sequence). The CDR3 spans 16 residues. The CDR3 DNA sequence: TGTGCCTGCCGCCGGGACAGGGGTTGGAGGCCAGATACGCAGTATTTT. It encodes CACRRDRGWRPDTQYF.

The chain couples TRBV13 to TRBJ2-3; 7 bases fit TRBD2. Trimming at V came to 7 bases and at J to 1 base, leaving 2 bases not matched to a gene. Germline CDR1 is PRHDT and CDR2 is FYEKMQ (reference sequence). The length of the CDR3 is 13 residues. This chain's CDR3 is CASTLAGTDTQYF. The CDR3 DNA reads as TGTGCCAGCACGCTAGCGGGCACAGATACGCAGTATTTT.

The chain links TRBV28 to TRBJ2-4, with 9 bases that match TRBD1. Germline lookup yields CDR1 MDHEN and CDR2 SYDVKM. The CDR3 runs 12 residues. V trimming: 5 bases; J trimming: 12 bases; junction bases outside the gene matches: 5. CDR3 amino acids: CASSLRDRDQYF. CDR3 bases: TGTGCCAGCAGTCTCCGGGACAGGGATCAGTACTTC.

The V call is TRBV30, the J call TRBJ2-4; no reliable D call. Per the germline V gene, CDR1 is GTSNPN and CDR2 is SVGIG (reference sequence). With 0 bases removed from V and 7 bases from J, the gap between germline ends came to 16 bases. The CDR3 runs to 15 residues. The CDR3 loop is CAWSVQSHGRNIQYF. The DNA for the CDR3 is TGTGCCTGGAGTGTACAGTCACATGGAAGGAACATTCAGTACTTC.